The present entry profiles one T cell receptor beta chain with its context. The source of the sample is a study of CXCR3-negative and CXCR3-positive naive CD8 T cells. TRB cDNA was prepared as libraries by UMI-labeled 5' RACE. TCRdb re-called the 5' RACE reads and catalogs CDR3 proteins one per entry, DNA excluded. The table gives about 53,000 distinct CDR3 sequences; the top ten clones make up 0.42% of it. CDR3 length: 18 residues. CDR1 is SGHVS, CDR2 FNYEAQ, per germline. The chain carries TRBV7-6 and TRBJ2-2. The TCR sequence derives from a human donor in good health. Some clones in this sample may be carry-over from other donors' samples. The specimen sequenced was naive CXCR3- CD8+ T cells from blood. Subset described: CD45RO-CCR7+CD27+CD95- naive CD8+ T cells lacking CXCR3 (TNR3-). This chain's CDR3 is CASSLAGNPWGNTGELFF.